This TCR beta chain was observed in a study of blood T cell repertoires in COVID-19 (dated by TCRdb to about 2020). Study-level background: Samples from collaborators originated in the United States, Italy and Spain and spanned both the acute and convalescent phases of COVID-19. The material from the prospective study consisted of cDNA or gDNA derived from T cells, B-cell-depleted T cells, or PBMCs. Subjects who had been exposed to COVID-19, were actively infected with it, or had recovered from it provided the deeply sampled blood TCRbeta repertoires that made up the dataset. A freely available public database, intended as a resource for researchers studying the immune response to SARS-CoV-2, is where the repertoires were released. Samples came from the ongoing ImmuneRACE study (first 160 participants) plus 1,254 subjects from 6 global collaborators. The sample metadata nearly always contained a de-identified subject ID, COVID-19 status, age in years and sex. Where HLA class I and class II types were available, the types were taken from metadata supplied by the sample provider, not from assay-based typing.

Overall results and qualifications from the work: The quantity of clinical and demographic metadata differed by source and by participant and was supplied without curation.

Participants in the prospective study were aged about 18 to 100 years, lived in 20 to 25 United States geographic areas, and enrolled through a virtual design. In the prospective study, cohorts were assigned on the basis of participant-reported clinical history obtained from a screening survey and a study questionnaire. Exposed participants were defined as having been in contact with someone with a PCR-confirmed or clinician-diagnosed COVID-19 case within 2 weeks of study entry. In the prospective study, whole blood, serum and a nasopharyngeal or oropharyngeal swab were collected from each participant by mobile phlebotomists. Prospective study participants could optionally give additional blood draws and questionnaires over an approximately two-month period. Prospective study blood samples were shipped either frozen or at room temperature before DNA extraction. Compared with germline, V lacks 6 bases and J lacks 1 base; bases without a gene match: 18. Its CDR3 holds 19 amino acids, cysteine through phenylalanine. Only CDR3 DNA remains: 57 bases, in frame from the first base. CDR1 and CDR2 are drawn from the germline V gene: SGHTS, YDEGEE.

The immunoSEQ Assay, a bias-controlled multiplex PCR, was used to amplify TCRbeta CDR3 regions from genomic DNA. The study's processing was this. Within the assay, amplification of reference gene primers was used to estimate how many nucleated cells each sample contained. Sequence reads were collapsed and filtered to measure the absolute abundance of every unique TCRbeta CDR3 rearrangement. Productive Simpson clonality was computed per sample as the square root of Simpson's diversity index over productive rearrangements. Held by TCRdb, this immuneACCESS table contains in-frame sequences only and omits some clones. Under half of the omission traces to an unresolved V gene where checked; the cause of the rest is unknown. The V and J calls and the clone size are those of that table, but D and trimming were determined from the DNA. For this sample the table gives around 130,000 clones, of which approximately 84% were detected only once. Together, the top ten hold 1.5% to 2% of the sample.

This clone was picked up one time. Its antigen is still unknown. The input lacks base qualities; no much larger clone sits a single base away. The TCR originated in a woman between 18 and 30 years old who had been exposed to COVID-19. The sequenced material came from PBMCs or T cells enriched from blood (not recorded which). The sequence links TRBV5-8 to TRBJ2-2, with 7 junctional bases fitting TRBD2. In nucleotide form, the sequence is TGTGCCAGCAACCCTAACTTGTCCCCAGGCGGGGGGAACACCGGGGAGCTGTTTTTT. It codes for CASNPNLSPGGGNTGELFF.